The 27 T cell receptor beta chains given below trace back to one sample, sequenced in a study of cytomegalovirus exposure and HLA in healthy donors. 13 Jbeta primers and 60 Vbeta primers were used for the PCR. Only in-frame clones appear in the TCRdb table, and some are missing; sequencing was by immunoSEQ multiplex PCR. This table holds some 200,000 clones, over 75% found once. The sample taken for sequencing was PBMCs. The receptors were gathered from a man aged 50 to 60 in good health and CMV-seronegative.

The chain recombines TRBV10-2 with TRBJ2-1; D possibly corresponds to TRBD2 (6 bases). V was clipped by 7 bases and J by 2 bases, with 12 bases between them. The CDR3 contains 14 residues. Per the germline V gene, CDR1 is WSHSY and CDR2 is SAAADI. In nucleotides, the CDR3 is TGCGCCAGCAAGTTGGGCGGGGCCTACAATGAGCAGTTCTTC. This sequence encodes CASKLGGAYNEQFF.

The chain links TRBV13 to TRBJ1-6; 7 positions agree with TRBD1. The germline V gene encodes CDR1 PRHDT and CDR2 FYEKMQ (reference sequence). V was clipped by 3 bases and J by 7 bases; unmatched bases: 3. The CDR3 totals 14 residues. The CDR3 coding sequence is TGTGCCAGCAGCTTGAGGGACAGAAATTCACCCCTCCACTTT. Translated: CASSLRDRNSPLHF.

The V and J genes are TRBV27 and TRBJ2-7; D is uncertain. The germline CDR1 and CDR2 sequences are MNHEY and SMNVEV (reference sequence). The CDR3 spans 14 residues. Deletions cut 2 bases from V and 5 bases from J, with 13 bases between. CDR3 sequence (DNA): TGTGCCAGCAGTTTAAATCTGGTCAGGCACGAGCAGTACTTC. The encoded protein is CASSLNLVRHEQYF.

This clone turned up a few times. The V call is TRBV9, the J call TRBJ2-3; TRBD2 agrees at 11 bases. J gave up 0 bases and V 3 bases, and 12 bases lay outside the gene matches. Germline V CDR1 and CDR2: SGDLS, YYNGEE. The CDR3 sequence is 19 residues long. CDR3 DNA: TGTGCCAGCAGCGCACCCCCAGAACTAGCGGGGGTTAGCACAGATACGCAGTATTTT. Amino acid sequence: CASSAPPELAGVSTDTQYF.

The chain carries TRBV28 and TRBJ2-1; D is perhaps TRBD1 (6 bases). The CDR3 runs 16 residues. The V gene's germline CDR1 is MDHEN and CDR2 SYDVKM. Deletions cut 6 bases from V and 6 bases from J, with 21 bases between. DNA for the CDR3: TGTGCCAGCAGCCTTGCGAGGGGGTCCCGCCCCAATGAGCAGTTCTTC. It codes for CASSLARGSRPNEQFF.

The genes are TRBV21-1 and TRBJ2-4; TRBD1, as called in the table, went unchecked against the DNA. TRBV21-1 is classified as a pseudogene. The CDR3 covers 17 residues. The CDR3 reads CASSPPRSDSPKNIQYF. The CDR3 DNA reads TGTGCCAGCAGCCCTCCCCGCTCGGACAGTCCCAAAAACATTCAGTACTTC.

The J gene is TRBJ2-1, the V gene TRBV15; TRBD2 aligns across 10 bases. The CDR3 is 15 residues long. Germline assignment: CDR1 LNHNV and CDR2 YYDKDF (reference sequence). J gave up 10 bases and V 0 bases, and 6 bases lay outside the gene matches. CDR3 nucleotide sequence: TGTGCCACCAGCAGAGATTGGAGCGGGGGGGTAGAGCAGTTCTTC. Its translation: CATSRDWSGGVEQFF.

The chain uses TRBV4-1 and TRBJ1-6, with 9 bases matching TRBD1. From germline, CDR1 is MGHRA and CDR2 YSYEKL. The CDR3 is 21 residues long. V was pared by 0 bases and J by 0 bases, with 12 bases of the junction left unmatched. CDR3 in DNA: TGCGCCAGCAGCCAAGATCCGAGCTTCGGGACAGGGCGCTCCTATAATTCACCCCTCCACTTT. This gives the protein CASSQDPSFGTGRSYNSPLHF.

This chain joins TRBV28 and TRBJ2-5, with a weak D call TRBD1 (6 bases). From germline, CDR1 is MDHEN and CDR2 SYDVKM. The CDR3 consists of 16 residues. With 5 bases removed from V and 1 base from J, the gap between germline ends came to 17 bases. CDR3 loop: CASSTEFDRPQETQYF. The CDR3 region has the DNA TGTGCCAGCAGTACTGAATTCGACAGGCCCCAAGAGACCCAGTACTTC. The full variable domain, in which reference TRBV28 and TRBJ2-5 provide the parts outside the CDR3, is DVKVTQSSRYLVKRTGEKVFLECVQDMDHENMFWYRQDPGLGLRLIYFSYDVKMKEKGDIPEGYSVSREKKERFSLILESASTNQTSMYLCASSTEFDRPQETQYFGPGTRLLVL.

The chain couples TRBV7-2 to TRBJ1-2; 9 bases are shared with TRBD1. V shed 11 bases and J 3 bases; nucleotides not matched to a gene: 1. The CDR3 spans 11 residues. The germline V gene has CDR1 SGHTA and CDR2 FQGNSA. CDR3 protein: CAWDRDYGYTF. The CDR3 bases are TGTGCCTGGGACAGGGACTATGGCTACACCTTC.

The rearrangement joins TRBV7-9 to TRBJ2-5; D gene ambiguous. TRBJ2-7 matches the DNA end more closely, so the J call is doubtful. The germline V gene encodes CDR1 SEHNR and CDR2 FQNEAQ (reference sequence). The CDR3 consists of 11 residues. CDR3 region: CASSYNYEQYF. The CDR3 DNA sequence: TGTGCCAGCAGCTATAACTACGAGCAGTACTTC.

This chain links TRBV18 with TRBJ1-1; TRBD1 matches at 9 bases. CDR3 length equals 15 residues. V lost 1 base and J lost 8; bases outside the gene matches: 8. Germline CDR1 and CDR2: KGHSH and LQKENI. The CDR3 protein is CASSPRGQGWTEAFF. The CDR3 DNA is TGTGCCAGCTCACCACGCGGACAGGGGTGGACCGAAGCTTTCTTT.

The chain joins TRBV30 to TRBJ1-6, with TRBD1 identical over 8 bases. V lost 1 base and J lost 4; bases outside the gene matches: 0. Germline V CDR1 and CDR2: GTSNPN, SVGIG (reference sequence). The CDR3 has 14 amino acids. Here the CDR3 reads CAWSGDRYNSPLHF. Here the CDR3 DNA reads TGTGCCTGGAGTGGGGACAGGTATAATTCACCCCTCCACTTT.

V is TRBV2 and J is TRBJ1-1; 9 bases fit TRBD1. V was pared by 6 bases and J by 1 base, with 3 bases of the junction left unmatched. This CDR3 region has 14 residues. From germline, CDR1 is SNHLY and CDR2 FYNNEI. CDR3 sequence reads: CASSRQGGNTEAFF. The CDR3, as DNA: TGTGCCAGCAGCCGACAGGGGGGGAACACTGAAGCTTTCTTT.

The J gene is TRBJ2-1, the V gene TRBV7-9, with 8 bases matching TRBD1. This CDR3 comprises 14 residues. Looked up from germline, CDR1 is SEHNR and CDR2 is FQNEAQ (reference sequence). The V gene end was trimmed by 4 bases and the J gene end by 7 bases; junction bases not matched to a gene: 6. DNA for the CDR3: TGTGCCAGCAGCTGGCCAGGGGGCACGAATGAGCAGTTCTTC. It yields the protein CASSWPGGTNEQFF.

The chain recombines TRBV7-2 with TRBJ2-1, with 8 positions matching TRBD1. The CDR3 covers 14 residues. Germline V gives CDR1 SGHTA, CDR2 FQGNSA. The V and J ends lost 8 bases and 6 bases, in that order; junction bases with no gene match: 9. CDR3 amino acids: CASGGQVFGNEQFF. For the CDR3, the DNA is TGTGCCAGCGGGGGACAGGTGTTTGGCAATGAGCAGTTCTTC.

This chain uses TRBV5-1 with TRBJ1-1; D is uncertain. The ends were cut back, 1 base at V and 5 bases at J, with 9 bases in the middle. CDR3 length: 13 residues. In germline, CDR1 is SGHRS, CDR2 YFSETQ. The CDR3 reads CASSLQSGTEAFF. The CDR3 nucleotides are TGCGCCAGCAGCTTGCAGTCGGGGACTGAAGCTTTCTTT.

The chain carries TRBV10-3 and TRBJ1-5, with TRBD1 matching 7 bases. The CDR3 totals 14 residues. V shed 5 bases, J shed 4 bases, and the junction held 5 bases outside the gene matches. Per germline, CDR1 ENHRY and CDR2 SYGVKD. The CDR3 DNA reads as TGTGCCATCAGTAGGACAGGCCAGAATCAGCCCCAGCATTTT. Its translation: CAISRTGQNQPQHF.

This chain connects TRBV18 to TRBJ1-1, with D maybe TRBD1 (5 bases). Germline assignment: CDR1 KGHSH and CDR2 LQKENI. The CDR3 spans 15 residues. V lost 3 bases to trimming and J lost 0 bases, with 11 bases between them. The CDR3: CASSPFLQVNTEAFF. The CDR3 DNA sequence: TGTGCCAGCTCACCCTTTTTACAGGTGAACACTGAAGCTTTCTTT.

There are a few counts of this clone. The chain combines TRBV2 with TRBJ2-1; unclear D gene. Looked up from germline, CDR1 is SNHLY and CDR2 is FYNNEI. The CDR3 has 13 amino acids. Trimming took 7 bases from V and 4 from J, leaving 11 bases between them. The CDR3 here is CASNYEYYNEQFF. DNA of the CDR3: TGTGCCAGCAATTACGAGTATTACAATGAGCAGTTCTTC.

CDR3 loop: CASSPTVNTEAFF. The CDR3, as DNA: TGTGCCAGCAGCCCAACAGTGAACACTGAAGCTTTCTTT. This rearrangement joins TRBV6-1 to TRBJ1-1; D is unclear. Trimming pared 6 bases from V and 0 bases from J, leaving 8 bases between. The CDR3 extends over 13 amino acids. Germline CDR1 and CDR2: MNHNS and SASEGT.

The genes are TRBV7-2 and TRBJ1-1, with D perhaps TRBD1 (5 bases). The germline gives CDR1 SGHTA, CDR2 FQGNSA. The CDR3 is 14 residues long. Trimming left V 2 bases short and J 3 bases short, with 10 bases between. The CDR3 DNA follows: TGTGCCAGCAGCTTACAGGGCGGGGACACTGAAGCTTTCTTT. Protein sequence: CASSLQGGDTEAFF. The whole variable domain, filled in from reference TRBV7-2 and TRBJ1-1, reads GAGVSQSPSNKVTEKGKDVELRCDPISGHTALYWYRQSLGQGLEFLIYFQGNSAPDKSGLPSDRFSAERTGGSVSTLTIQRTQQEDSAVYLCASSLQGGDTEAFFGQGTRLTVV.

In DNA, the CDR3 is TGTGCCAGCAGCTTCGGAAGCGGGGGACACAATGAGCAGTTCTTC. Encoded protein: CASSFGSGGHNEQFF. This chain uses TRBV7-9 with TRBJ2-1, with 8 bases lining up with TRBD2. The CDR3 is made up of 15 amino acids. Germline lookup yields CDR1 SEHNR and CDR2 FQNEAQ (reference sequence). Trimming at V came to 3 bases and at J to 5 bases, leaving 6 bases not matched to a gene.

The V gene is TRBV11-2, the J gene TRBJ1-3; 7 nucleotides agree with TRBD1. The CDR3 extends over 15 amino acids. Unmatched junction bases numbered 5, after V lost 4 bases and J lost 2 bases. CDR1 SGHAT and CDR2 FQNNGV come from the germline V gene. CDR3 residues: CASSSFTGAGNTIYF. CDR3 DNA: TGTGCCAGCAGCTCGTTTACAGGGGCTGGAAACACCATATATTTT.

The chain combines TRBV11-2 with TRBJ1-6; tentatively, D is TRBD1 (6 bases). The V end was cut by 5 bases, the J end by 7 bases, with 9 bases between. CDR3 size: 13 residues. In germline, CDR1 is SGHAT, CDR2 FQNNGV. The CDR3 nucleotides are TGTGCCAGCAGCCCAGGGGAAAATTCACCCCTCCACTTT. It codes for CASSPGENSPLHF.

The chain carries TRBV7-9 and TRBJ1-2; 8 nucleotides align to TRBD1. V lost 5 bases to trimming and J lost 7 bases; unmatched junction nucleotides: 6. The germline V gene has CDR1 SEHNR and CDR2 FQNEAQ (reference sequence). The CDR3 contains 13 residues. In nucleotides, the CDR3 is TGTGCCAGCAGCCCACCACAGGGGGTTGGCTACACCTTC. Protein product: CASSPPQGVGYTF.

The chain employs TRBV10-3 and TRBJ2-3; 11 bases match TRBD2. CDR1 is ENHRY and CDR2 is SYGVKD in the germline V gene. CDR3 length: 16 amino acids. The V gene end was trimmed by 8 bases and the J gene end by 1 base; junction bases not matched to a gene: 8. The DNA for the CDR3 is TGTGCCATCTCTCAGGTAGCGGGGGGGGGCACAGATACGCAGTATTTT. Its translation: CAISQVAGGGTDTQYF.